These 19 T cell receptor beta chains originate from one sample sequenced in a study of PD-L1 blockade in urothelial cancer. Sequenced by immunoSEQ multiplex PCR; TCRdb stores in-frame clones only, minus some. The table has 45,000 to 50,000 clones, roughly 78% seen once; the top ten hold 10%. The time point was: pretreatment peripheral blood. Sample: PBMCs, taken around atezolizumab (anti-PD-L1) treatment. These receptors were obtained from a man aged 65-85 years with urothelial cancer.

This clone was recorded once. The chain carries TRBV5-6 and TRBJ2-7; 9 bases are shared with TRBD1. This CDR3 spans 17 amino acids. With V trimmed by 4 bases and J by 0 bases, 11 bases remained unmatched. Germline V gene lookup returns CDR1 SGHDT and CDR2 YYEEEE. The CDR3 DNA is TGTGCCAGCAGCGGGGGAACAGGGGGCCCTAGCTCCTACGAGCAGTACTTC. Protein: CASSGGTGGPSSYEQYF.

The chain recombines TRBV10-3 with TRBJ1-3; no definite D call. V lost 7 bases to trimming and J lost 0 bases, with 10 bases between them. CDR3 length equals 14 residues. CDR1 is ENHRY and CDR2 is SYGVKD in the germline V gene. CDR3 nucleotide sequence: TGTGCCATCACCGCAGATATCTCTGGAAACACCATATATTTT. It specifies CAITADISGNTIYF.

This clone has a single count. The CDR3 bases are TGTGCCAGCAGTCGACTAGCGGGAGGAGAGACCCAGTACTTC. Protein product: CASSRLAGGETQYF. The chain couples TRBV2 to TRBJ2-5, with 13 bases that match TRBD2. The V gene end was trimmed by 5 bases and the J gene end by 4 bases; junction bases not matched to a gene: 1. Looked up from germline, CDR1 is SNHLY and CDR2 is FYNNEI. The CDR3 sequence is 14 residues long.

The chain joins TRBV30 to TRBJ2-3, with D unresolved. Germline loops: CDR1 GTSNPN, CDR2 SVGIG (reference sequence). This CDR3 spans 13 amino acids. V lost 1 base and J lost 0, with 5 bases in between. CDR3 in DNA: TGTGCCTGGAGTGCCAGGAGCACAGATACGCAGTATTTT. This sequence encodes CAWSARSTDTQYF.

Here the CDR3 reads CASSEFGGQPYEQYF. The CDR3 nucleotides read TGTGCCAGCAGTGAATTCGGCGGGCAGCCCTACGAGCAGTACTTC. The J gene is TRBJ2-7, the V gene TRBV6-1; D may be TRBD2 (5 bases). Trimming left V 2 bases short and J 2 bases short, with 13 bases between. This CDR3 has 15 residues. Germline V gives CDR1 MNHNS, CDR2 SASEGT.

V usage is TRBV18 and J usage is TRBJ1-2; D is unclear. There are 14 residues in the CDR3. V was cut by 2 bases and J by 3 bases, with 10 bases left in between. CDR1 is KGHSH and CDR2 is LQKENI in the germline V gene. CDR3 sequence reads: CASSPEGVDYGYTF. The DNA of the CDR3 is TGTGCCAGCTCACCAGAGGGAGTTGACTATGGCTACACCTTC.

The V call is TRBV27, the J call TRBJ2-1; 8 positions match TRBD1. After removal of 5 bases from V and 8 bases from J, the junction contained 8 bases not matched to a gene. The CDR3 has 14 amino acids. Germline CDR1 reads MNHEY; CDR2 reads SMNVEV (reference sequence). The chain's CDR3 is CASSQGALNYEQFF. The CDR3 DNA reads as TGTGCCAGCAGTCAGGGGGCGTTGAACTATGAGCAGTTCTTC.

CDR3: CASTRDRSFLSYGYTF. The CDR3 DNA follows: TGTGCCAGCACCCGGGACAGGAGCTTCTTATCCTATGGCTACACCTTC. The gene calls are TRBV2 and TRBJ1-2; 8 bases fit TRBD1. This CDR3 comprises 16 residues. V shed 7 bases and J 4 bases; nucleotides not matched to a gene: 14. CDR1 and CDR2 from the germline V gene are SNHLY and FYNNEI.

This chain's CDR3 is CASSIGPDRTWETQYF. The CDR3 coding sequence is TGTGCCAGTAGTATAGGTCCGGACAGGACTTGGGAGACCCAGTACTTC. The rearrangement links TRBV19 to TRBJ2-5, with 7 nucleotides matching TRBD1. CDR1 is LNHDA and CDR2 is SQIVND in the germline V gene (reference sequence). After removal of 1 base from V and 5 bases from J, the junction contained 10 bases not matched to a gene. CDR3 length: 16 amino acids. The variable domain in full, with the rest retrieved from reference TRBV19 and TRBJ2-5, is DGGITQSPKYLFRKEGQNVTLSCEQNLNHDAMYWYRQDPGQGLRLIYYSQIVNDFQKGDIAEGYSVSREKKESFPLTVTSAQKNPTAFYLCASSIGPDRTWETQYFGPGTRLLVL.

This chain joins TRBV28 and TRBJ2-5; unclear D gene. Germline CDR1 MDHEN, CDR2 SYDVKM. This CDR3 is 15 amino acids long. Trimming shortened V by 1 base and J by 2 bases, and 11 bases separated the two germline ends. The CDR3 here is CASSLLAPPQETQYF. In DNA form, the CDR3 reads TGTGCCAGCAGTTTATTAGCCCCCCCACAAGAGACCCAGTACTTC. Combining the CDR3 with reference TRBV28 and TRBJ2-5 gives the whole variable domain DVKVTQSSRYLVKRTGEKVFLECVQDMDHENMFWYRQDPGLGLRLIYFSYDVKMKEKGDIPEGYSVSREKKERFSLILESASTNQTSMYLCASSLLAPPQETQYFGPGTRLLVL.

The V call is TRBV28, the J call TRBJ1-4, with TRBD1 matching over 9 bases. The CDR3 is 16 amino acids. Germline V gives CDR1 MDHEN, CDR2 SYDVKM. With 6 bases clipped from V and 8 bases from J, the junction kept 13 bases outside the gene matches. The CDR3 region has the DNA TGTGCCAGCAGGCGAGGTACCGGGACAGGGAGGGAAAAACTGTTTTTT. Amino acids: CASRRGTGTGREKLFF. Complete variable domain (other parts from reference TRBV28 and TRBJ1-4): DVKVTQSSRYLVKRTGEKVFLECVQDMDHENMFWYRQDPGLGLRLIYFSYDVKMKEKGDIPEGYSVSREKKERFSLILESASTNQTSMYLCASRRGTGTGREKLFFGSGTQLSVL.

The chain joins TRBV7-2 to TRBJ2-2, with 10 nucleotides matching TRBD2. The J segment lost 0 bases and the V segment lost 6 bases, leaving 1 base of the junction unmatched. The germline V gene has CDR1 SGHTA and CDR2 FQGNSA. There are 15 residues in the CDR3. The CDR3 here is CASRLAGANTGELFF. CDR3 in DNA: TGTGCCAGCAGGCTAGCGGGAGCGAACACCGGGGAGCTGTTTTTT.

The gene calls are TRBV7-6 and TRBJ2-2; D is perhaps TRBD2 (6 bases). The CDR3 contains 16 residues. The V end was cut by 0 bases, the J end by 5 bases, with 13 bases between. The germline V gene encodes CDR1 SGHVS and CDR2 FNYEAQ. The CDR3 loop reads CASSLASSVGTGELFF. DNA of the CDR3: TGTGCCAGCAGCTTAGCGTCTAGCGTGGGGACCGGGGAGCTGTTTTTT.

V usage is TRBV15 and J usage is TRBJ2-1; 11 positions agree with TRBD2. This CDR3 spans 14 amino acids. The junction had 3 bases not matched to a gene; V was cut back by 3 bases and J by 8 bases. CDR1 is LNHNV, CDR2 YYDKDF, per germline (reference sequence). The CDR3, as DNA: TGTGCCACCAGCAGTCCGGGACTAGCGGATGAGCAGTTCTTC. Its translation: CATSSPGLADEQFF.

This chain connects TRBV7-6 to TRBJ1-4, with D possibly TRBD1 on 6 matching bases. CDR3 size: 15 residues. Germline lookup yields CDR1 SGHVS and CDR2 FNYEAQ. V dropped 6 bases and J dropped 1 base, with 12 bases sitting between them. The CDR3 sequence: CASSPGAVTNEKLFF. Here the CDR3 DNA reads TGTGCCAGCAGTCCAGGGGCGGTAACTAATGAAAAACTGTTTTTT. Full variable domain (rest looked up from reference TRBV7-6 and TRBJ1-4): GAGVSQSPRYKVTKRGQDVALRCDPISGHVSLYWYRQALGQGPEFLTYFNYEAQQDKSGLPNDRFSAERPEGSISTLTIQRTEQRDSAMYRCASSPGAVTNEKLFFGSGTQLSVL.

This chain connects TRBV7-3 to TRBJ2-4, with 13 bases identical to TRBD2. The V and J ends lost 0 bases and 1 base, in that order; junction bases with no gene match: 12. This CDR3 comprises 21 residues. From germline, CDR1 is SGHTA and CDR2 FQGTGA. The CDR3 protein is CASSLTVTSGRADAAKNIQYF. The CDR3 nucleotides are TGTGCCAGCAGCTTAACGGTTACTAGCGGGAGGGCGGATGCGGCCAAAAACATTCAGTACTTC.

This sequence joins TRBV28 and TRBJ2-7; 7 nucleotides line up with TRBD1. The V gene end was trimmed by 4 bases and the J gene end by 7 bases; junction bases not matched to a gene: 13. CDR3 length: 15 amino acids. In germline, CDR1 is MDHEN, CDR2 SYDVKM. CDR3 amino acids: CASSSMGTVLWEQYF. Written as DNA, the CDR3 is TGTGCCAGCAGTTCCATGGGGACAGTTCTCTGGGAGCAGTACTTC.

This chain connects TRBV6-1 to TRBJ2-7, with 8 bases lining up with TRBD1. The CDR3 runs 16 residues. The germline CDR1 and CDR2 sequences are MNHNS and SASEGT. The trim removed 1 base at V and 1 base at J, leaving 6 bases unmatched. The CDR3 sequence: CASSEEAGTGSYEQYF. CDR3 nucleotide sequence: TGTGCCAGCAGTGAAGAAGCCGGGACAGGATCCTACGAGCAGTACTTC.

The rearrangement joins TRBV7-2 to TRBJ1-2, with TRBD1 as a possible D gene (6 bases). Between the trimmed V and J ends, which lost 2 bases and 8 bases, there was a span of 15 bases. The CDR3 has 14 residues. In germline, CDR1 is SGHTA, CDR2 FQGNSA. The DNA of the CDR3 is TGTGCCAGCAGCTTAATGGGGGGGGGCATGGGCTACACCTTC. The encoded protein is CASSLMGGGMGYTF.